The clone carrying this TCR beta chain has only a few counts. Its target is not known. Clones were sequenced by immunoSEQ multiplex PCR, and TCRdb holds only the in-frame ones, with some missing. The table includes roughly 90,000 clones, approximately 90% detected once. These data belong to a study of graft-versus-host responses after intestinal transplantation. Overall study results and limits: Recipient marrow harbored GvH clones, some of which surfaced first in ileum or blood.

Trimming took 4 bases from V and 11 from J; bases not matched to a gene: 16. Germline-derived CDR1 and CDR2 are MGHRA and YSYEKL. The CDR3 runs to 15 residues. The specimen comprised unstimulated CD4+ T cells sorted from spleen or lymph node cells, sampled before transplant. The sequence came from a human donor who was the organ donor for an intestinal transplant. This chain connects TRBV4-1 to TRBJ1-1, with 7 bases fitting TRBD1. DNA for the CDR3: TGCGCCAGCAGCCGTAATCAGGGGGACGCTACCTGGGCTTTCTTT. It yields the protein CASSRNQGDATWAFF.